This passage covers 22 T cell receptor beta chains from one sample sequenced in a study of CD8 T cells in ankylosing spondylitis. Study observations and caveats: Several highly homologous variants made up a TCR beta motif that seemed to typify ankylosing spondylitis blood.

These receptors' targets are unknown. Via MiXCR, TCRdb re-called the 5' RACE reads, giving one row per CDR3 protein. The sample yields around 890,000 distinct CDR3 sequences, about 11% seen once. Sequencing was performed on blood, either unsorted or a sorted T cell fraction (not recorded which). Source of these receptors: a male donor with ankylosing spondylitis.

The table lists this clonotype with a few counts. The V gene is TRBV19, the J gene TRBJ2-1; 10 bases fit TRBD2. The CDR3 consists of 19 residues. V shed 7 bases and J 4 bases; nucleotides not matched to a gene: 19. Germline values: CDR1 LNHDA, CDR2 SQIVND (reference sequence). CDR3: CASIAGGLAFRLEYNEQFF. CDR3 DNA sequence: TGTGCCAGTATTGCTGGGGGACTAGCGTTCCGTTTAGAGTACAATGAGCAGTTCTTC.

This clonotype was detected a few times. The V and J genes are TRBV20-1 and TRBJ2-7; either TRBD1 or TRBD2 may fit D (5 bases each). CDR1 and CDR2 (germline): DFQATT, SNEGSKA (reference sequence). Trimming left V 5 bases short and J 4 bases short, with 12 bases between. This CDR3 region has 12 residues. The CDR3 sequence: CSACQGGYEQYF. DNA of the CDR3: TGCAGTGCTTGCCAGGGCGGGTACGAGCAGTACTTC.

This clonotype was observed a few times. The chain carries TRBV6-6 and TRBJ1-6; D is undetermined. Germline V gives CDR1 MNHNY, CDR2 SVGAGI (reference sequence). V was shortened by 5 bases and J by 9 bases, with 11 bases between the two germline ends. The CDR3 length is 13 residues. The CDR3 here is CASSIGSGSPLHF. In DNA, the CDR3 is TGTGCCAGCAGTATTGGGTCCGGTTCACCCCTCCACTTT.

This clonotype was counted between two and nine times. The chain links TRBV2 to TRBJ1-4; D is uncertain. Per germline, CDR1 SNHLY and CDR2 FYNNEI. CDR3 size: 14 residues. V was pared by 6 bases and J by 7 bases, with 15 bases between. CDR3 sequence: CASSPANPGEKLFF. In DNA, the CDR3 is TGTGCCAGCAGCCCCGCAAACCCGGGTGAAAAACTGTTTTTT.

This clonotype was seen at least ten times. The CDR3 DNA reads TGTGCCAGCAGCCCGGGGCAAGAGGGGGGCCTCTACAATGAGCAGTTCTTC. Translated, it gives CASSPGQEGGLYNEQFF. The chain joins TRBV12-3 or TRBV12-4 to TRBJ2-1; the D gene could be TRBD1 or TRBD2 (6 bases each). The CDR3 totals 17 residues. V was shortened by 6 bases and J by 3 bases, with 21 bases between the two germline ends.

This clonotype was picked up many times. The chain couples TRBV9 to TRBJ1-6; 9 bases match TRBD1. Germline lookup yields CDR1 SGDLS and CDR2 YYNGEE. Unmatched junction bases numbered 6, after V lost 4 bases and J lost 7 bases. CDR3 length: 15 amino acids. The CDR3 protein is CASSPGQGGNSPLHF. The DNA of the CDR3 is TGTGCCAGCAGCCCGGGACAGGGAGGCAATTCACCCCTCCACTTT.

This clonotype was found a few times. V usage is TRBV18 and J usage is TRBJ2-5; weak D call: TRBD2 (5 bases). V was cut by 3 bases and J by 4 bases, with 15 bases left in between. The CDR3 spans 15 residues. The germline gives CDR1 KGHSH, CDR2 LQKENI. The CDR3 is CASSPPGKKRETQYF. The CDR3 coding sequence is TGTGCCAGCTCACCTCCGGGGAAAAAGCGAGAGACCCAGTACTTC.

V is TRBV20-1 and J is TRBJ2-5, with TRBD2 matching 12 bases. V shed 4 bases and J 3 bases; nucleotides not matched to a gene: 9. Looked up from germline, CDR1 is DFQATT and CDR2 is SNEGSKA (reference sequence). This CDR3 is built from 16 residues. CDR3 residues: CSATITRTSGKETQYF. In DNA form, the CDR3 reads TGCAGTGCTACAATAACCAGGACTAGCGGGAAAGAGACCCAGTACTTC.

This clonotype has a handful of counts. This rearrangement joins TRBV4-3 to TRBJ2-3, with 9 bases identical to TRBD2. Germline V CDR1 and CDR2: LGHNA, YSLEER. The CDR3 runs to 19 residues. The V gene end was trimmed by 4 bases and the J gene end by 1 base; junction bases not matched to a gene: 15. CDR3 sequence: CASSRQRPTIAGGTDTQYF. The CDR3 nucleotides are TGCGCCAGCAGCCGACAACGACCCACTATAGCGGGAGGCACAGATACGCAGTATTTT.

This clonotype has at least ten counts. The V and J genes are TRBV6-1 and TRBJ1-5; no clear D gene. Trimming pared 2 bases from V and 3 bases from J, leaving 2 bases between. CDR3 length equals 12 residues. Germline CDR1 and CDR2: MNHNS and SASEGT. In DNA form, the CDR3 reads TGTGCCAGCAGTGAACCCAATCAGCCCCAGCATTTT. Translated: CASSEPNQPQHF.

This chain links TRBV7-9 with TRBJ1-1, with D possibly TRBD1 on 5 matching bases. From germline, CDR1 is SEHNR and CDR2 FQNEAQ (reference sequence). V gave up 5 bases and J gave up 1 base, with 11 bases separating them. This CDR3 is built from 14 residues. The CDR3 DNA reads TGTGCCAGCAGCCGATTCGGGACGAACACTGAAGCTTTCTTT. This sequence encodes CASSRFGTNTEAFF.

This clonotype has more than one count but fewer than ten. The genes are TRBV7-2 and TRBJ1-3; D is possibly TRBD1 (6 bases). Germline-derived CDR1 and CDR2 are SGHTA and FQGNSA. The CDR3 loop spans 15 amino acids. With 5 bases removed from V and 2 bases from J, the gap between germline ends came to 13 bases. CDR3 loop: CASSTTGTTGNTIYF. The CDR3 coding sequence is TGTGCCAGCAGCACAACCGGGACAACTGGAAACACCATATATTTT.

This clonotype was counted a few times. This sequence joins TRBV4-3 and TRBJ2-1; 7 bases agree with TRBD2. V was pared by 2 bases and J by 1 base, with 2 bases of the junction left unmatched. The CDR3 is made up of 15 amino acids. Germline CDR1 and CDR2: LGHNA and YSLEER. This CDR3 is CASSQSGRSYNEQFF. The DNA for the CDR3 is TGCGCCAGCAGCCAATCCGGGAGGTCCTACAATGAGCAGTTCTTC.

V gene TRBV6-5 combines with J gene TRBJ2-7, with TRBD1 identical over 7 bases. V lost 2 bases and J lost 9; bases outside the gene matches: 10. This CDR3 is 14 amino acids long. The germline CDR1 and CDR2 sequences are MNHEY and SVGAGI. CDR3 sequence reads: CASSYGTADEVQYF. CDR3 DNA: TGTGCCAGCAGTTACGGGACAGCCGATGAAGTGCAGTACTTC.

The rearrangement uses TRBV24-1 and TRBJ1-2; no definite D call. V was pared by 0 bases and J by 8 bases, with 12 bases between. Looked up from germline, CDR1 is KGHDR and CDR2 is SFDVKD. The CDR3 spans 14 residues. CDR3 bases: TGTGCCACCAGTGATTTGTACCGGTTCGGGGGCTACACCTTC. Translation gives CATSDLYRFGGYTF.

This clonotype was seen repeatedly, ten times or more. This rearrangement joins TRBV15 to TRBJ2-1; either TRBD1 or TRBD2 may supply D (5 bases each). The CDR3 consists of 14 residues. Germline CDR1 and CDR2: LNHNV and YYDKDF (reference sequence). V was shortened by 8 bases and J by 4 bases, with 15 bases between the two germline ends. Here the CDR3 reads CATSPQGPYNEQFF. CDR3 coding DNA: TGTGCCACCTCCCCCCAGGGACCTTACAATGAGCAGTTCTTC.

This clonotype was picked up a small number of times. The chain uses TRBV6-2 or TRBV6-3 and TRBJ1-2, with 7 positions matching TRBD1. With 6 bases clipped from V and 3 bases from J, the junction kept 7 bases outside the gene matches. The CDR3 loop spans 14 amino acids. Germline V gene lookup returns CDR1 MNHEY and CDR2 SVGEGT. Here the CDR3 DNA reads TGTGCCAGCAGCTTACAGGGGCCAGACTATGGCTACACCTTC. It specifies CASSLQGPDYGYTF.

This rearrangement joins TRBV7-8 to TRBJ2-3, with 11 bases fitting TRBD2. The V and J ends lost 5 bases and 2 bases, in that order; junction bases with no gene match: 6. Per the germline V gene, CDR1 is SGHVS and CDR2 is FQNEAQ. The CDR3 covers 16 residues. DNA for the CDR3: TGTGCCAGCAGCCCTCTAGCGGGGGGCTTCACAGATACGCAGTATTTT. Translating gives CASSPLAGGFTDTQYF.

The sample holds a few counts of this clonotype. This sequence joins TRBV18 and TRBJ1-1; tentatively, D is TRBD1 (5 bases). The CDR3 length is 15 residues. V lost 6 bases, J lost 7 bases, and 21 bases lay in between. Germline CDR1 KGHSH, CDR2 LQKENI. CDR3 protein: CASSPTASSRDEAFF. CDR3 in DNA: TGTGCCAGCTCCCCTACTGCGTCATCCAGGGATGAAGCTTTCTTT. The whole variable domain, filled in from reference TRBV18 and TRBJ1-1, reads NAGVMQNPRHLVRRRGQEARLRCSPMKGHSHVYWYRQLPEEGLKFMVYLQKENIIDESGMPKERFSAEFPKEGPSILRIQQVVRGDSAAYFCASSPTASSRDEAFFGQGTRLTVV.

The gene calls are TRBV18 and TRBJ1-3; unclear D gene. The germline V gene has CDR1 KGHSH and CDR2 LQKENI. Trimming removed 3 bases from V and 0 bases from J, with 9 bases in between. This CDR3 region has 15 residues. The CDR3 loop reads CASSPVDLSGNTIYF. The DNA for the CDR3 is TGTGCCAGCTCACCCGTAGATCTCTCTGGAAACACCATATATTTT.

This clonotype was picked up a small number of times. V and J are TRBV6-2 or TRBV6-3 and TRBJ2-5, with 8 bases identical to TRBD1. Per germline, CDR1 MNHEY and CDR2 SVGEGT. Trimming took 6 bases from V and 5 from J; bases not matched to a gene: 8. The CDR3 has 14 amino acids. CDR3 bases: TGTGCCAGCAGGACGGACAGGGTATGGGAGACCCAGTACTTC. Amino acid sequence: CASRTDRVWETQYF.

This clonotype was counted at least ten times. V and J are TRBV12-3 or TRBV12-4 and TRBJ2-3; TRBD1 matches 10 bases. There are 15 residues in the CDR3. The ends lost 5 bases at V and 6 bases at J; junction bases unmatched: 8. The CDR3 protein is CASSRRQGAWDTQYF. The DNA for the CDR3 is TGTGCCAGCAGTCGCAGACAGGGGGCTTGGGATACGCAGTATTTT.